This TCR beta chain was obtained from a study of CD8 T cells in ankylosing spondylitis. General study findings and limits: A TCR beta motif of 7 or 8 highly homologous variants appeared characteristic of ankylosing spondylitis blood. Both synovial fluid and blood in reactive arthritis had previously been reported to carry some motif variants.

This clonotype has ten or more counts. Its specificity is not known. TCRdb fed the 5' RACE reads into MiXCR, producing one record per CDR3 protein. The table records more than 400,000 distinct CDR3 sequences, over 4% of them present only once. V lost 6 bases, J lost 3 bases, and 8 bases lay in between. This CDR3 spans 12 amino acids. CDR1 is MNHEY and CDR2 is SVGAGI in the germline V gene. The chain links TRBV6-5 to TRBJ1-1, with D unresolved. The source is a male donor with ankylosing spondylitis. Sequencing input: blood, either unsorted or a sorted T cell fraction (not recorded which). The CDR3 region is CASSPLHTEAFF. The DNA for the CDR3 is TGTGCCAGCAGCCCTTTGCACACTGAAGCTTTCTTT.